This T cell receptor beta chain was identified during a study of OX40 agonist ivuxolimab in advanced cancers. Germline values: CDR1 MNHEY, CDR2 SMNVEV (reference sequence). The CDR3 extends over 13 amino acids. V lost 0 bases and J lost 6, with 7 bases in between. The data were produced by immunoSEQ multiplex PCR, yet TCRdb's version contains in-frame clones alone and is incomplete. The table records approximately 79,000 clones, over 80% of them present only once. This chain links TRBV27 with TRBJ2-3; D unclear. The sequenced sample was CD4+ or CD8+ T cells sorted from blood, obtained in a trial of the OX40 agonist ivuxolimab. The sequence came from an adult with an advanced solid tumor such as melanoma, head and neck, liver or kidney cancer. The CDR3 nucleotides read TGTGCCAGCAGTTTATCGCGCCGGGATACGCAGTATTTT. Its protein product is CASSLSRRDTQYF.